The 8 T cell receptor beta chains presented below share a single source sample, sequenced in a study of T cells in Graves' hyperthyroidism and ophthalmopathy. The TCR beta CDR3 regions underwent amplification using RNA transcripts as the source. Using the HTBI primer set, a first-round RT-PCR was run on the TCR CDR3. TCRdb re-called the multiplex PCR reads with MiXCR, one entry per CDR3 protein. The data show about 840,000 distinct CDR3 sequences, with over 35% seen just once and 8.9% held by the top ten. Specimen: blood. The receptors derive from a man aged 18 to 29 with Graves' hyperthyroidism.

This clonotype was observed a few times. This sequence joins TRBV19 and TRBJ2-2, with 11 bases aligning to TRBD2. CDR3 length: 14 residues. The ends lost 8 bases at V and 4 bases at J; junction bases unmatched: 3. From germline, CDR1 is LNHDA and CDR2 SQIVND (reference sequence). The CDR3 bases are TGTGCCAGTTATAGCGGGAGGGTCACCGGGGAGCTGTTTTTT. It translates to CASYSGRVTGELFF. Combining the CDR3 with reference TRBV19 and TRBJ2-2 gives the whole variable domain DGGITQSPKYLFRKEGQNVTLSCEQNLNHDAMYWYRQDPGQGLRLIYYSQIVNDFQKGDIAEGYSVSREKKESFPLTVTSAQKNPTAFYLCASYSGRVTGELFFGEGSRLTVL.

The rearrangement uses TRBV15 and TRBJ2-2, with 9 bases fitting TRBD1. The CDR3 is 16 amino acids. After removal of 4 bases from V and 4 bases from J, the junction contained 7 bases not matched to a gene. CDR1 is LNHNV, CDR2 YYDKDF, per germline (reference sequence). The CDR3: CATSTRTGVITGELFF. Written as DNA, the CDR3 is TGTGCCACCAGCACCCGGACAGGGGTCATCACCGGGGAGCTGTTTTTT.

Ten or more counts support this clonotype. The chain couples TRBV7-9 to TRBJ2-7, with D unresolved. The V and J ends lost 4 bases and 3 bases respectively, with 7 bases between them. The CDR3 loop spans 12 amino acids. Germline CDR1 is SEHNR and CDR2 is FQNEAQ (reference sequence). The CDR3 DNA reads TGTGCCAGCAGCTATAAGAGCTACGAGCAGTACTTC. This translates into CASSYKSYEQYF.

This chain connects TRBV9 to TRBJ2-7, with D maybe TRBD2 (5 bases). CDR3 length equals 13 residues. Germline lookup yields CDR1 SGDLS and CDR2 YYNGEE. Trimming removed 6 bases from V and 3 bases from J, with 13 bases in between. Here the CDR3 DNA reads TGTGCCAGCATCGAGGGCGAGGGCTACGAGCAGTACTTC. Translation gives CASIEGEGYEQYF. Full variable domain (outside the CDR3, taken from reference TRBV9 and TRBJ2-7): DSGVTQTPKHLITATGQRVTLRCSPRSGDLSVYWYQQSLDQGLQFLIQYYNGEERAKGNILERFSAQQFPDLHSELNLSSLELGDSALYFCASIEGEGYEQYFGPGTRLTVT.

The V gene is TRBV5-1, the J gene TRBJ1-6; unclear D gene. CDR3 length: 15 residues. CDR1 and CDR2 from the germline V gene are SGHRS and YFSETQ. V lost 1 base and J lost 8, with 13 bases in between. CDR3 amino acids: CASSLIETDYSPLHF. As DNA, the CDR3 is TGCGCCAGCAGCTTGATAGAGACCGACTATTCACCCCTCCACTTT.

V usage is TRBV9 and J usage is TRBJ1-1; TRBD1 matches at 8 bases. This CDR3 is built from 16 residues. Germline CDR1 reads SGDLS; CDR2 reads YYNGEE. With 0 bases clipped from V and 6 bases from J, the junction kept 10 bases outside the gene matches. The CDR3 region is CASSVASTGGRAEAFF. CDR3 coding DNA: TGTGCCAGCAGCGTAGCGTCCACAGGGGGAAGGGCTGAAGCTTTCTTT.

For this clonotype: Its ends do not fully match the called genes, so a read error is possible. This chain links TRBV7-9 with TRBJ1-4; TRBD1 matches at 7 bases. Germline assignment: CDR1 SEHNR and CDR2 FQNEAQ (reference sequence). This CDR3 region has 14 residues. The CDR3 region has the DNA TGTCCCAGCAGCTCCCAGGGGGGCGAGGAAAAACTGTTTTTT. It specifies CPSSSQGGEEKLFF.

This chain connects TRBV7-2 to TRBJ2-5; 7 bases match TRBD2. Germline CDR1 and CDR2: SGHTA and FQGNSA. The ends lost 5 bases at V and 0 bases at J; junction bases unmatched: 9. This CDR3 spans 16 amino acids. The CDR3 here is CASSANGGTYQETQYF. In DNA form, the CDR3 reads TGTGCCAGCAGCGCAAACGGGGGGACCTACCAAGAGACCCAGTACTTC.